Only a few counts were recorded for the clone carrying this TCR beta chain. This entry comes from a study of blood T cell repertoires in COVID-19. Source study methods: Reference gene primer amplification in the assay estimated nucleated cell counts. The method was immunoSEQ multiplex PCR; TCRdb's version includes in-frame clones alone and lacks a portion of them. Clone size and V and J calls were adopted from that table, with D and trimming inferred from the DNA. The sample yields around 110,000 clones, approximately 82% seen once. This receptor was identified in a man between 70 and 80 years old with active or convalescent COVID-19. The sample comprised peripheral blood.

The CDR3 region is CASSFPGGGTEAFF. CDR3 coding DNA: TGTGCCAGCAGCTTCCCAGGCGGGGGAACTGAAGCTTTCTTT. This chain uses TRBV7-9 with TRBJ1-1; possibly TRBD1 for D (5 bases). V was pared by 3 bases and J by 5 bases, with 13 bases between. The germline CDR1 and CDR2 sequences are SEHNR and FQNEAQ (reference sequence). This CDR3 is 14 amino acids long. Full variable domain (remainder filled in from reference TRBV7-9 and TRBJ1-1): DTGVSQNPRHKITKRGQNVTFRCDPISEHNRLYWYRQTLGQGPEFLTYFQNEAQLEKSRLLSDRFSAERPKGSFSTLEIQRTEQGDSAMYLCASSFPGGGTEAFFGQGTRLTVV.